The clone carrying this TCR beta chain was picked up many times. V was pared by 0 bases and J by 1 base, with 11 bases between. Germline-derived CDR1 and CDR2 are LNHNV and YYDKDF (reference sequence). This CDR3 has 16 amino acids. This sample was taken from a study of CD8+CD57+ T cells in acquired aplastic anemia. Study details: Average DNA yield from sorted CD4+ and CD8+ cells was around 3.2 ug.

Researchers used genomic DNA as the template to profile TCR beta VDJ and CDR3. TCRdb re-analysed the reads in MiXCR, keeping a single row per CDR3 protein. The sample lists around 68,000 distinct CDR3 sequences, roughly half occurring once. The clonotype originates from a human donor in good health, serving as a control. V gene TRBV15 combines with J gene TRBJ2-3, with D unclear. The source material was sorted CD4+, CD8+, or CD8+CD57+ T cells (not recorded which) from PBMCs. Written as DNA, the CDR3 is TGTGCCACCAGCAGAGAGCCCGGTATGGGCACAGATACGCAGTATTTT. Translated: CATSREPGMGTDTQYF.